The 15 T cell receptor beta chains below all came from one sample that was sequenced in a study of PD-L1 blockade in urothelial cancer listed by TCRdb under 2017. Receptors were amplified or captured by the immunoSEQ multiplex PCR assay. Drawn from immuneACCESS, this table holds only the in-frame rearrangements with V and J called that TCRdb kept. Clones are partly lost; checked studies trace under half to an unresolved V gene and leave the rest unexplained. This sample holds tens of thousands of clones; more than 65% were observed only once. The ten biggest clones cover approximately 2.9% of the sample. The sample in question was PBMCs, obtained around atezolizumab (anti-PD-L1) treatment. These receptors were taken from a man aged 65 to 79 with urothelial cancer.

In its sample, this clone was seen a few times. The rearrangement links TRBV4-1 to TRBJ1-1; D is possibly TRBD1 (5 bases). The length of the CDR3 is 16 residues. Germline V lookup: CDR1 MGHRA, CDR2 YSYEKL. V lost 0 bases and J 3 bases, leaving 14 bases between the germline ends. The chain's CDR3 is CASSQDTRARYTEAFF. DNA of the CDR3: TGCGCCAGCAGCCAAGACACCAGGGCGCGCTACACTGAAGCTTTCTTT.

The chain recombines TRBV28 with TRBJ2-3, with 8 bases fitting TRBD2. The CDR3 totals 17 residues. From germline, CDR1 is MDHEN and CDR2 SYDVKM. The V and J ends lost 4 bases and 4 bases, in that order; junction bases with no gene match: 13. In DNA, the CDR3 is TGTGCCAGCAGTTCCCCAGCGGGAGCCAAAGGAGCAGATACGCAGTATTTT. It translates to CASSSPAGAKGADTQYF.

This clone has just one count. The CDR3 region is CASSQEGTGRLYEQYF. CDR3 DNA: TGTGCCAGCAGCCAAGAAGGGACAGGGCGATTATACGAGCAGTACTTC. The V gene is TRBV4-2, the J gene TRBJ2-7; 9 bases align to TRBD1. CDR1 is LGHNA and CDR2 is YNFKEQ in the germline V gene. CDR3 size: 16 residues. V gave up 0 bases and J gave up 4 bases; unmatched junction bases: 7.

This clone was counted once. The chain has TRBV5-6 and TRBJ1-3, with D unresolved. The V end was cut by 3 bases, the J end by 0 bases, with 13 bases between. The CDR3 covers 16 residues. Germline lookup yields CDR1 SGHDT and CDR2 YYEEEE. The CDR3 DNA follows: TGTGCCAGCAGCTCGAGGGTTTTCCTCTCTGGAAACACCATATATTTT. Translation: CASSSRVFLSGNTIYF.

The genes are TRBV19 and TRBJ1-5; the match to TRBD1 covers 7 bases. Germline trimming cut 3 bases from V and 5 bases from J; bases unmatched to any gene: 13. Germline CDR1 LNHDA, CDR2 SQIVND (reference sequence). The CDR3 contains 17 residues. CDR3 nucleotides: TGTGCCAGTAGTATTGACAAAGACAGGGCTACGTATCAGCCCCAGCATTTT. Encoded protein: CASSIDKDRATYQPQHF.

The chain combines TRBV7-8 with TRBJ2-3, with TRBD1 matching 7 bases. Germline V CDR1 and CDR2: SGHVS, FQNEAQ. J lost 2 bases, V lost 6 bases, and 8 bases had no gene match. This CDR3 is built from 15 residues. CDR3 loop: CASSYRGLATDTQYF. CDR3 DNA sequence: TGTGCCAGCAGTTACAGGGGCTTGGCCACAGATACGCAGTATTTT. Together with reference TRBV7-8 and TRBJ2-3, the CDR3 gives the full variable domain: GAGVSQSPRYKVAKRGQDVALRCDPISGHVSLFWYQQALGQGPEFLTYFQNEAQLDKSGLPSDRFFAERPEGSVSTLKIQRTQQEDSAVYLCASSYRGLATDTQYFGPGTRLTVL.

This clone was seen only once. The chain carries TRBV5-1 and TRBJ1-1; no definite D call. The ends were cut back, 3 bases at V and 6 bases at J, with 15 bases in the middle. This CDR3 contains 14 residues. The germline gives CDR1 SGHRS, CDR2 YFSETQ. The CDR3 sequence: CASSYLIGGSEAFF. DNA for the CDR3: TGCGCCAGCAGCTATCTAATAGGCGGCTCTGAAGCTTTCTTT.

This clone came up once. V and J are TRBV29-1 and TRBJ2-7; 10 bases align to TRBD1. With V trimmed by 5 bases and J by 5 bases, 6 bases remained unmatched. The CDR3 extends over 13 amino acids. Germline lookup yields CDR1 SQVTM and CDR2 ANQGSEA. CDR3 sequence: CSVLRDRGHEQYF. The CDR3 region has the DNA TGCAGCGTTCTCCGGGACAGGGGCCACGAGCAGTACTTC.

The chain couples TRBV14 to TRBJ2-5, with 11 bases identical to TRBD2. The germline CDR1 and CDR2 sequences are SGHDN and FVKESK. CDR3 length: 18 residues. After removal of 3 bases from V and 5 bases from J, the junction contained 14 bases not matched to a gene. Here the CDR3 DNA reads TGTGCCAGCAGCCAGGAGATCATTCGACTAGCGGGAATGGAGACCCAGTACTTC. Its translation is CASSQEIIRLAGMETQYF.

This clone has only a few counts. The chain has TRBV18 and TRBJ2-3; no definite D call. CDR1 is KGHSH and CDR2 is LQKENI in the germline V gene. The CDR3 consists of 15 residues. Trimming cost V 1 base and J 3 bases, with 11 bases left between them. The CDR3 DNA reads TGTGCCAGCTCACCACTCGGCACTAAAACAGATACGCAGTATTTT. Protein sequence: CASSPLGTKTDTQYF.

The chain combines TRBV12-5 with TRBJ2-3, with 11 bases that match TRBD2. There are 15 residues in the CDR3. Germline loops: CDR1 LGHNT, CDR2 FRNRAP. V lost 4 bases to trimming and J lost 6 bases; unmatched junction nucleotides: 6. The CDR3 reads CASGSTSGSVDTQYF. In DNA, the CDR3 is TGTGCTAGTGGTTCCACTAGCGGGAGTGTCGATACGCAGTATTTT.

This clone was seen just once. V gene TRBV25-1 combines with J gene TRBJ2-5, with D perhaps TRBD2 (5 bases). The CDR3 covers 12 residues. The germline CDR1 and CDR2 sequences are MGHDK and SYGVNS. V gave up 6 bases and J gave up 5 bases, with 10 bases separating them. The CDR3 DNA reads TGTGCCAGCAGCCATCGAGGGGAGACCCAGTACTTC. The encoded protein is CASSHRGETQYF.

The chain employs TRBV2 and TRBJ2-7, with TRBD1 identical over 9 bases. Germline-derived CDR1 and CDR2 are SNHLY and FYNNEI. The J segment lost 3 bases and the V segment lost 1 base, leaving 4 bases of the junction unmatched. The CDR3 runs to 15 residues. CDR3 nucleotide sequence: TGTGCCAGCAGTGAAGTCCGGGGACAGGGCTACGAGCAGTACTTC. This translates into CASSEVRGQGYEQYF.

V gene TRBV11-2 combines with J gene TRBJ2-3; a weak D match, TRBD1 (6 bases). Germline CDR1 and CDR2: SGHAT and FQNNGV. Trimming took off 3 bases at V and 4 bases at J, with 11 bases between the two ends. This CDR3 has 14 residues. This CDR3 reads CASSLQGSADTQYF. The CDR3 nucleotides are TGTGCCAGCAGCTTGCAGGGGTCAGCAGATACGCAGTATTTT.

This chain links TRBV6-5 with TRBJ2-3; TRBD1 might be the D (6 bases). The V end was cut by 8 bases, the J end by 4 bases, with 19 bases between. Germline CDR1 reads MNHEY; CDR2 reads SVGAGI. The CDR3 is made up of 15 amino acids. DNA for the CDR3: TGTGCCAGCTCCAGGGGTAACAGGGAATCAGATACGCAGTATTTT. Amino acid sequence: CASSRGNRESDTQYF.